The sequence of this TCR beta chain was determined in a study of blood T cell repertoires in COVID-19 (dated by TCRdb to the early 2020s). About the study as a whole: Collaborator samples came from the United States, Italy and Spain and covered acute and convalescent phases of COVID-19. Where available, HLA class I and class II types were taken from metadata supplied by the sample provider and were not determined by assay-based typing. The samples were drawn from the first 160 participants of the ongoing ImmuneRACE study and from over 950 subjects provided by 6 global collaborators. A freely available public database, intended as a resource for researchers studying the immune response to SARS-CoV-2, is where the repertoires were released. Deeply sampled blood TCRbeta repertoires from subjects exposed to, actively infected with, or recovered from COVID-19 were included in the dataset. The material from the prospective study consisted of cDNA or gDNA derived from T cells, B-cell-depleted T cells, or PBMCs. Sample metadata almost always included a de-identified subject ID, COVID-19 status, age in years and sex.

As to this clone: Which antigen it targets is not known. Base qualities are not provided; no much larger clone lies one nucleotide away.

Each collaborating institution followed its own protocols to collect whole blood in K2EDTA tubes. For TCRbeta analysis, collaborators shipped samples as frozen whole blood, isolated PBMCs, or DNA extracted from either of those sample types. The CDR3 runs 15 amino acids, cysteine and phenylalanine included. Just the 45-base CDR3 DNA is kept, in frame starting at base 1. As encoded in the germline V gene, CDR1 is MNHEY while CDR2 is SVGAGI. The V and J ends are trimmed by 2 bases and 4 bases, leaving 9 bases between them. Broad study findings and their caveats: Clinical and demographic metadata were provided uncurated, with the amount varying by source and participant.

The immunoSEQ Assay, a bias-controlled multiplex PCR, was used to amplify TCRbeta CDR3 regions from genomic DNA. The study's own analysis went as follows. Within the assay, amplification of reference gene primers was used to estimate how many nucleated cells each sample contained. Sequence reads were collapsed and filtered to measure the absolute abundance of every unique TCRbeta CDR3 rearrangement. Productive Simpson clonality was computed per sample as the square root of Simpson's diversity index over productive rearrangements. TCRdb retrieved this table from immuneACCESS and kept in-frame rearrangements only. Not all clones are present; in checked studies, unresolved V genes account for under half, and no reason is known for the remainder. That table gives V, J and clone size, and the DNA gave D and trimming. The sample contains 100,000 to 150,000 clones, about 87% of them found a single time. The ten largest clonotypes hold around 10% of the sample.

This TCR came from a man aged 45 to 65 with acute or convalescent COVID-19. The chain uses TRBV6-5 and TRBJ1-6; TRBD1 is a weak D gene call, 5 bases matching. Source material: peripheral blood. The CDR3 reads CASSYDSPYNSPLHF. The nucleotide sequence is given as TGTGCCAGCAGTTACGACAGCCCTTATAATTCACCCCTCCACTTT.